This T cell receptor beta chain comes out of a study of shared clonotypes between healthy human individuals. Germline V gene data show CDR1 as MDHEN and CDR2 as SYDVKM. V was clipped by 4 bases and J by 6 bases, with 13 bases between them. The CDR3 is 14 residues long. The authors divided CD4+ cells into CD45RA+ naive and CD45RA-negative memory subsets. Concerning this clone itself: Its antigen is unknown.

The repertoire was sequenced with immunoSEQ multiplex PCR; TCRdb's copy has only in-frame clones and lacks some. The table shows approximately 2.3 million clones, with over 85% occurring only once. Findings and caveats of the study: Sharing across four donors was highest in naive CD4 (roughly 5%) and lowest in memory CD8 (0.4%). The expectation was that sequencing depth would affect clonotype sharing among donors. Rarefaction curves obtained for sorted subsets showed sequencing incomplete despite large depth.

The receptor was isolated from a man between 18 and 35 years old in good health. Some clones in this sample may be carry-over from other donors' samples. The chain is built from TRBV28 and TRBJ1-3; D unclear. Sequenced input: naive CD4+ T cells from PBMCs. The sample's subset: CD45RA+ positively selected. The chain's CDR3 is CASSSGGISNTIYF. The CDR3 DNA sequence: TGTGCCAGCAGTTCAGGCGGAATTTCAAACACCATATATTTT.